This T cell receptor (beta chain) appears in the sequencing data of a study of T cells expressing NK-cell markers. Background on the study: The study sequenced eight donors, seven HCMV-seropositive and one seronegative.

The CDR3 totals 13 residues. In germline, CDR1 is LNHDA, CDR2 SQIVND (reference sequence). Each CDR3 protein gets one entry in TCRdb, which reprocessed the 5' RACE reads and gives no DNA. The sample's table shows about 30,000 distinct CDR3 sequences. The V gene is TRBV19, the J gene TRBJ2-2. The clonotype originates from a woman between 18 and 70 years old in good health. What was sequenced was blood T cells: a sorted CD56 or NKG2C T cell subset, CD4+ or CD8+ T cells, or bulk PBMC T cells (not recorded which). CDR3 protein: CASSIIGAGELFF.